This note documents a single TCR beta chain sequence. In its sample, this clone was seen once. Its antigen is still unknown. Per-base qualities were not stored, and no clone one base away is much larger. The sample belongs to a study of cytomegalovirus exposure and HLA in healthy donors (TCRdb year 2017). At the level of the whole study: An earlier analysis of some 500 of the donors reported more than 250 Gb of sequence data and 100 million to 140 million unique TCR beta sequences from 150 million to 200 million T cells. Class I and class II HLA loci were covered by the typing at four-digit resolution. Every discovery cohort repertoire had been produced on one sequencing platform. An earlier analysis of fewer than 700 of the donors applied high-throughput TCR beta sequencing to assess whether each TCR beta V gene segment acted as functional or pseudogenic. Besides the first cohort of more than 650 subjects, a separate validation cohort made up of roughly 130 different subjects was used. The study used immunosequencing to profile the T cell repertoires of approximately 650 subjects and linked those repertoires to cytomegalovirus serostatus. A later genetic analysis took genome-wide SNP genotypes for about 55% of the 666 donors and used that subset as a discovery cohort. An early release that covered roughly 600 HLA-typed donors contained about 300 gigabases of sequencing data and around 80 million unique TCR sequences. High-throughput TCR immunosequencing, statistical association of individual TCRs with disease status, and machine learning were combined to predict cytomegalovirus infection status. Four to six DR-DQ haplotypes were handled as single units for association and clustering because linkage in the cohort was strong. A later analysis re-analyzed previously published TCR beta repertoires from approximately 670 donors and added high-resolution HLA genotyping to study TCR occurrence patterns. On average, around 240,000 unique TCR beta nucleotide sequences were sequenced per donor among some 420 genotyped donors of the cohort, with roughly a sixth of those sequences being non-productive. Typing coverage differed by locus: A, B, C, DRB1 and DQB1 were typed in about 629-640 donors, DQA1 in approximately 520, DPA1 in 600 to 610, and DPB1 in approximately 450. The aim of the study was to test whether cataloging public T cell receptors could identify signatures of past pathogen exposure. Among the roughly 370 genotyped donors, roughly 80% belonged to the genetic ancestry cluster associated with self-reported Caucasian donors. Rather than drawing on any new phenotypic data, the later analysis identified candidate immune exposures from TCR beta sequences and the way those sequences occurred across donors. Alongside the repertoire data, information on donor age, sex, ethnicity and CMV serostatus was compiled.

The cohort consisted of some 730 healthy bone marrow donors. At the time of sampling, every cohort member was nominally healthy, though immune exposures that went unrecorded were likely present. The donor tested CMV seropositive and was one of the 289 seropositive cohort members. Every donor gave a peripheral blood sample, and the peripheral blood mononuclear cells from that sample were used for TCR beta sequencing. Genomic DNA extraction from the blood cell samples was performed with the Qiagen DNeasy Blood Extraction Kit. Libraries were constructed by the immunoSEQ multiplex PCR assay. For the multiplex PCR, a mixture combining 60 forward primers for TCR Vbeta segments and 13 reverse primers for TCR Jbeta segments was used. A multiplex PCR assay on genomic DNA amplified the CDR3 region of rearranged TCR beta genes. On the Illumina HiSeq System, the amplified TCR beta libraries were sequenced as 87-base-pair reads. The study's own analysis went as follows. A later analysis tallied 80 million to 95 million unique TCR beta chains across the approximately 670 repertoires, and about 10 million of those chains were shared by two or more donors. To remove PCR and sequencing errors, raw reads were error-corrected and collapsed into unique sequences using a nearest-neighbor algorithm that merged closely related sequences. V, D and J gene segments were assigned by aligning CDR3 sequences to IMGT reference sequences. For a sequence to be retained, at least a six-nucleotide match to both a V gene segment and a J gene segment was required. Rearrangements were called productive when the CDR3 lacked stop codons and stayed in frame with V and J; all others were non-productive. CDR3 was defined by IMGT convention, running from the second conserved V-encoded cysteine to the conserved J-encoded phenylalanine. Sequences without an unambiguous match to a single V gene segment were excluded from the earlier analysis of about 600 of the donors. An earlier analysis of several hundred of the donors classified V segments as functional when productive rearrangements were above 56.7% and as segregating when the standard deviation between donors was above 5%. A statistical classification framework was built for diagnosing cytomegalovirus status from the catalog of TCR beta chain sequences. In a later analysis, V and J genes were assigned by comparing TCR nucleotide sequences against IMGT/GENE-DB human TR gene sequences. Using the TCRdist pipeline, a later analysis assigned CDR3 sequences along with most-parsimonious VDJ recombination scenarios. A later analysis defined each TCR beta chain by its CDR3 amino acid sequence plus V-gene family, and excluded reads lacking a unique V-gene family. To address suspected cross-contamination and a sequencing artifact, a later analysis removed roughly 640 highly shared, low-generation-probability nucleotide sequences. For each public chain, a later analysis derived a clonal expansion index from normalized ranks of inferred template counts within each repertoire. A later analysis computed generation probabilities with a VDJ recombination model fitted to out-of-frame rearrangements, and checked the results against IGoR. In a later analysis, TCR-TCR, TCR-HLA and TCR-CMV co-occurrence was scored with hypergeometric tests, and a repertoire-size bias correction was applied to TCR pairs. A later analysis estimated false discovery rates by permuting HLA or CMV assignments 20 times. In a later analysis, co-occurring TCRs were grouped with DBSCAN, and TCRdist sequence similarity was added when clustering was performed within HLA-allele-positive subsets. Repertoires with fewer than 30,000 or more than 120,000 public chains were left out of co-occurrence clustering, as were about five repertoires with anomalous nucleotide sharing. TCRdb mirrors the immuneACCESS table, restricted to in-frame sequences. Some clones are absent from its copies; in checked studies, under half trace to an unresolved V gene, and the reason for the others is unknown. V, J and clone size are those of that table, while D and trimming were read from the DNA. This sample has roughly 170,000 clones in its table, and about 85% of those were observed once. Jointly, the top ten make up roughly 4.7% of the sample.

Including cysteine and phenylalanine, the CDR3 has 16 amino acids. Only CDR3 DNA is held: 48 bases, read in frame from base 1. CDR1 MDHEN and CDR2 SYDVKM are derived from the germline V gene. V gives up 6 bases and J gives up 0 bases, and the segment between their germline ends measures 17 bases. Broad study findings and their caveats: The authors suggested that the approach could potentially be extended to other disease states and immunological phenotypes. A further reported finding was that TCR beta sequences accurately predicted the HLA-A and HLA-B alleles for most subjects in the first cohort. A later analysis found that TCR association rates varied across HLA loci, with DRB1 alleles showing the most associated TCRs and HLA-C alleles the fewest. Assigning TCR associations to individual alleles was difficult when HLA alleles, especially DR and DQ, strongly co-occurred. Compared with the approximately 700-donor mean, donors in an Asian-associated ancestry cluster had fewer N-insertions in productive TCRs, according to a later genetic analysis. Because counts were too low, roughly 16 rarely observed V segments, including chromosome 9 orphons, were left out of the earlier analysis of over 550 of the donors. Most TCR sequences were seen in very few donors, while some public TCRs were found in many individuals. Some IMGT-functional V segments, including TRBV6-2 and TRBV6-3, could not be told apart with the 87-base-pair reads, so those segments were excluded. A later analysis reported that several top co-occurrence clusters appeared linked to parvovirus B19, influenza, CMV and Epstein-Barr virus. Specific HLA alleles were associated with more than 15,000 TCR beta sequences at a false discovery rate of 0.05 in a later analysis. A later analysis found that most CMV-associated TCR beta chains appeared HLA-restricted, with HLA associations seemingly driven largely by CMV exposure. Three of the identified cytomegalovirus-associated TCR beta chains were confirmed in vitro to be specific for cytomegalovirus antigens. In an earlier analysis of about 540 of the donors, most TCR beta V segments were observed in productive rearrangements about 90% or about 30% of the time, broadly matching IMGT annotations. Because some donors lacked HLA typing at each locus, the association tests relied only on the typed subset. In a later analysis, HLA-associated TCR beta chains were found to be more clonally expanded and to have lower generation probabilities than equally common non-associated chains. Linkage disequilibrium might explain the correlated functional status among segregating V segments, but an unknown experimental factor could not be excluded. The classifier was reported to diagnose cytomegalovirus status with high specificity and sensitivity in both the original cohort and the validation cohort. CMV serostatus was the only immune exposure information available for the cohort. V-gene and J-gene trimming of TCR beta chains was associated with a missense DCLRE1C variant in a later genetic analysis, and the association was replicated in an independent cohort. Roughly uniform sequencing depth across donors was assumed in presence/absence analyses, although this assumption may not hold. A total of 150 or so TCR beta chains were listed by the study as associated with cytomegalovirus. The sequencing pipeline was judged likely to have produced a cluster of highly shared sequence variants as a technical artifact. Only TCR beta chains were sequenced in this cohort, and the absence of alpha or paired-chain data limited detectable features.

The receptor comes from a woman in her forties or fifties in good health and CMV-seropositive. Sequenced: PBMCs. The rearrangement combines TRBV28 with TRBJ2-5; the D gene is perhaps TRBD1, from 6 matching bases. Here the CDR3 is given as CASRRARQVYQETQYF. The nucleotides read TGTGCCAGCAGACGCGCTAGACAGGTCTACCAAGAGACCCAGTACTTC.